The sequence of this T cell receptor beta chain was determined in a study of T cell responses to AZD1222 COVID-19 vaccine. Study conclusions and caveats: Only a handful of AZD1222 recipients, six or seven in all, had baseline seropositivity.

With respect to this clone: Its antigen is as yet unknown.

TCRdb's table, derived via immunoSEQ multiplex PCR, lists solely in-frame clones and lacks some. The repertoire consists of 100,000 to 150,000 clones, with over 75% occurring once and the leading ten covering about 8.6%. This sequence was found in an adult in good health. Source: peripheral blood, taken on day 0 of AZD1222 vaccination.

CDR3 region: CASSYGGAGTGELFF. The CDR3 bases are TGTGCCAGCAGTTATGGGGGGGCTGGCACCGGGGAGCTGTTTTTT. V is TRBV6-2 or TRBV6-3 and J is TRBJ2-2; D is perhaps TRBD2 (7 bases). V was clipped by 3 bases and J by 4 bases, with 12 bases between them. The CDR3 runs to 15 residues. Per germline, CDR1 MNHEY and CDR2 SVGEGT.